Presented here are 30 T cell receptor beta chains from one specimen sequenced in a study of blood T cell repertoires in COVID-19. Repertoires were generated with immunoSEQ multiplex PCR, while TCRdb's copy carries only in-frame clones and drops some. This sample carries some 130,000 clones, approximately 84% of them seen once, and the ten largest clones take roughly 13%. The sequenced sample consisted of peripheral blood. These receptors were collected from a human donor in a cohort sampled during active COVID-19.

J is TRBJ2-3 and V is TRBV27, with 9 bases identical to TRBD2. This CDR3 is 15 amino acids long. Germline CDR1 MNHEY, CDR2 SMNVEV (reference sequence). Losses at the gene ends were 5 bases for V and 1 base for J; bases not matched to a gene: 4. The CDR3 DNA reads TGTGCCAGCAGTCCAGCGGGGGGCCGCACAGATACGCAGTATTTT. The encoded protein is CASSPAGGRTDTQYF.

The rearrangement joins TRBV5-1 to TRBJ2-5; a weak D match, TRBD1 (6 bases). The CDR3 is 16 amino acids. V lost 6 bases, J lost 4 bases, and 22 bases lay in between. Germline V gives CDR1 SGHRS, CDR2 YFSETQ. In nucleotides, the CDR3 is TGCGCCAGCACGACTACCAACAGGGCTTATGGAGAGACCCAGTACTTC. Translation: CASTTTNRAYGETQYF.

Only one count was recorded for this clone. The rearrangement uses TRBV27 and TRBJ1-1; 11 nucleotides match TRBD1. V dropped 4 bases and J dropped 4; count of bases not matched to a gene: 8. Germline-derived CDR1 and CDR2 are MNHEY and SMNVEV (reference sequence). This CDR3 is built from 16 residues. CDR3 in amino acids: CASSSPPGTGGTEAFF. In nucleotides, the CDR3 is TGTGCCAGCAGTTCCCCCCCCGGGACAGGGGGCACTGAAGCTTTCTTT.

The chain employs TRBV9 and TRBJ1-4; D is undetermined. The CDR3 is 19 amino acids. CDR1 and CDR2 from the germline V gene are SGDLS and YYNGEE. The V end was cut by 4 bases, the J end by 0 bases, with 22 bases between. The chain's CDR3 is CASSLYEGSSPATNEKLFF. The CDR3 nucleotides are TGTGCCAGCAGCCTGTATGAGGGCAGCTCCCCCGCAACTAATGAAAAACTGTTTTTT.

The V call is TRBV6-6, the J call TRBJ1-2; D is unclear. Germline values: CDR1 MNHNY, CDR2 SVGAGI (reference sequence). The V and J ends lost 4 bases and 8 bases respectively, with 20 bases between them. This CDR3 comprises 15 residues. CDR3: CASSSRGGSVGGYTF. CDR3 sequence (DNA): TGTGCCAGCAGTTCCCGTGGAGGGTCGGTCGGCGGCTACACCTTC.

The V call is TRBV27, the J call TRBJ2-3; 10 positions match TRBD1. This CDR3 has 14 residues. The J segment lost 8 bases and the V segment lost 6 bases, leaving 8 bases of the junction unmatched. The germline gives CDR1 MNHEY, CDR2 SMNVEV (reference sequence). Written as DNA, the CDR3 is TGTGCCAGCAGACCCCGGGACAGGGGTTTTACGCAGTATTTT. Protein product: CASRPRDRGFTQYF.

The chain uses TRBV3-1 (or the pseudogene TRBV3-2) and TRBJ2-7; the match to TRBD1 covers 8 bases. Trimming cost V 4 bases and J 6 bases; bases outside gene matches: 14. Germline lookup yields CDR1 LGHDT and CDR2 YNNKEL (reference sequence). The CDR3 is made up of 16 amino acids. CDR3 nucleotide sequence: TGTGCCAGCAGCCCAGGCACCTGGACAGGGAAGTTCGAGCAGTACTTC. It specifies CASSPGTWTGKFEQYF.

The chain recombines TRBV19 with TRBJ2-3, with TRBD2 matching over 7 bases. V was pared by 3 bases and J by 6 bases, with 3 bases of the junction left unmatched. Germline V gene sequence: CDR1 LNHDA, CDR2 SQIVND (reference sequence). This CDR3 region has 13 residues. The CDR3 coding sequence is TGTGCCAGTAGTATCGGGGGGTCGGATACGCAGTATTTT. It encodes CASSIGGSDTQYF.

V usage is TRBV5-6 and J usage is TRBJ2-3; the D is unclear. Deletions cut 1 base from V and 4 bases from J, with 10 bases between. The CDR3 has 14 amino acids. The germline V gene encodes CDR1 SGHDT and CDR2 YYEEEE. The CDR3 here is CASSLLSPADTQYF. DNA of the CDR3: TGTGCCAGCAGCTTGCTTAGCCCCGCAGATACGCAGTATTTT. Full variable domain (rest looked up from reference TRBV5-6 and TRBJ2-3): DAGVTQSPTHLIKTRGQQVTLRCSPKSGHDTVSWYQQALGQGPQFIFQYYEEEERQRGNFPDRFSGHQFPNYSSELNVNALLLGDSALYLCASSLLSPADTQYFGPGTRLTVL.

The chain links TRBV12-3 or TRBV12-4 to TRBJ2-6, with D unclear. V lost 7 bases and J 2 bases, leaving 3 bases between the germline ends. The CDR3 loop spans 12 amino acids. Here the CDR3 reads CASNTGANVLTF. CDR3 bases: TGTGCCAGCAATACTGGGGCCAACGTCCTGACTTTC.

The chain is built from TRBV5-1 and TRBJ2-2; D uncertain. The CDR3 loop spans 14 amino acids. Trimming removed 0 bases from V and 10 bases from J, with 13 bases in between. CDR1 and CDR2 from the germline V gene are SGHRS and YFSETQ. In nucleotides, the CDR3 is TGCGCCAGCAGCTTGGCGTTCCCAGTTGAGGAGCTGTTTTTT. Translating gives CASSLAFPVEELFF.

This clone turned up a few times. This rearrangement joins TRBV7-2 to TRBJ2-2, with 12 nucleotides matching TRBD2. With 0 bases clipped from V and 5 bases from J, the junction kept 7 bases outside the gene matches. CDR1 SGHTA and CDR2 FQGNSA come from the germline V gene. The CDR3 is 18 amino acids. The CDR3 DNA reads TGTGCCAGCAGCTTAGCCCTCGGACTAGCGGGGCTTACCGGGGAGCTGTTTTTT. Its translation: CASSLALGLAGLTGELFF.

J is TRBJ1-2 and V is TRBV19; 9 bases match TRBD1. Trimming removed 5 bases from V and 4 bases from J; junction bases left unmatched: 8. The germline V gene has CDR1 LNHDA and CDR2 SQIVND (reference sequence). CDR3 length: 15 residues. CDR3 bases: TGTGCCAGTAGTCTCTCGGGACAGGGCGGCTATGGCTACACCTTC. It specifies CASSLSGQGGYGYTF.

J is TRBJ2-3 and V is TRBV5-1; 15 bases align to TRBD2. CDR1 and CDR2 (germline): SGHRS, YFSETQ. The ends lost 4 bases at V and 6 bases at J; junction bases unmatched: 9. This CDR3 has 17 residues. CDR3 DNA sequence: TGCGCCAGCAGCCTGGGACTAGCGGGGGGTGATGGGGATACGCAGTATTTT. Protein: CASSLGLAGGDGDTQYF.

The chain recombines TRBV19 with TRBJ2-3; 16 nucleotides agree with TRBD2. Germline CDR1 LNHDA, CDR2 SQIVND (reference sequence). The CDR3 has 21 residues. With V trimmed by 5 bases and J by 4 bases, 18 bases remained unmatched. This CDR3 is CASSSRGSGLAGGLRADTQYF. CDR3 coding DNA: TGTGCCAGTAGTTCAAGGGGATCGGGACTAGCGGGGGGGCTCAGGGCAGATACGCAGTATTTT.

The sample holds a few counts of this clone. The rearrangement joins TRBV29-1 to TRBJ1-1, with a weak D call TRBD1 (6 bases). V was pared by 5 bases and J by 0 bases, with 10 bases between. Germline V CDR1 and CDR2: SQVTM, ANQGSEA. The CDR3 runs to 13 residues. The CDR3 loop is CSVLTGVNTEAFF. DNA of the CDR3: TGCAGCGTTCTGACAGGCGTGAACACTGAAGCTTTCTTT.

The genes are TRBV2 and TRBJ1-2; no clear D. CDR3 size: 15 residues. The V end was cut by 1 base, the J end by 3 bases, with 12 bases between. Germline assignment: CDR1 SNHLY and CDR2 FYNNEI. Here the CDR3 reads CASSEDLERHYGYTF. CDR3 DNA: TGTGCCAGCAGTGAAGACCTCGAGCGGCACTATGGCTACACCTTC.

V is TRBV15 and J is TRBJ2-3; D gene uncertain. V gave up 0 bases and J gave up 0 bases, with 7 bases separating them. The CDR3 runs 15 residues. Germline V gene data show CDR1 as LNHNV and CDR2 as YYDKDF (reference sequence). CDR3 loop: CATSRDTHSTDTQYF. The CDR3 DNA sequence: TGTGCCACCAGCAGAGACACACACAGCACAGATACGCAGTATTTT.

This clone was detected only once. The chain carries TRBV7-9 and TRBJ2-1, with D perhaps TRBD2 (5 bases). CDR3 size: 16 residues. Trimming cost V 5 bases and J 6 bases, with 20 bases left between them. The germline V gene has CDR1 SEHNR and CDR2 FQNEAQ (reference sequence). The DNA for the CDR3 is TGTGCCAGCAGCCACCTAGGTCGGGCGGGTGGCAATGAGCAGTTCTTC. Its protein is CASSHLGRAGGNEQFF.

The CDR3 here is CASSLGLGGQETQYF. The CDR3 nucleotides are TGTGCCAGCAGCTTGGGACTAGGTGGGCAAGAGACCCAGTACTTC. The chain combines TRBV5-4 with TRBJ2-5; D may be TRBD2 (6 bases). This CDR3 is built from 15 residues. Germline CDR1 reads SGHNT; CDR2 reads YYREEE (reference sequence). Trimming removed 0 bases from V and 2 bases from J, with 11 bases in between.

J is TRBJ2-5 and V is TRBV24-1; D might be TRBD1 (5 bases). In germline, CDR1 is KGHDR, CDR2 SFDVKD. V lost 4 bases and J lost 5, with 13 bases in between. CDR3 size: 14 residues. The CDR3 DNA is TGTGCCACCAGTGACCCAGGGTTAGGGGAGACCCAGTACTTC. Translation gives CATSDPGLGETQYF.

The V and J genes are TRBV3-1 (or the pseudogene TRBV3-2) and TRBJ1-2; TRBD1 is a possible D gene (5 bases). Germline V lookup: CDR1 LGHDT, CDR2 YNNKEL (reference sequence). There are 13 residues in the CDR3. V was cut by 6 bases and J by 2 bases, with 10 bases left in between. The CDR3 loop reads CASSQQANYGYTF. In nucleotides, the CDR3 is TGTGCCAGCAGTCAACAGGCCAACTATGGCTACACCTTC.

The chain couples TRBV5-5 to TRBJ2-1; 9 nucleotides line up with TRBD1. Germline V lookup: CDR1 SGHKS, CDR2 YYEKEE (reference sequence). The CDR3 runs 16 residues. V shed 3 bases and J 8 bases; nucleotides not matched to a gene: 12. The CDR3: CASSYPGTGIRDEQFF. As DNA, the CDR3 is TGTGCCAGCAGCTACCCCGGGACAGGGATCCGGGATGAGCAGTTCTTC.

The chain recombines TRBV6-9 with TRBJ1-5; D call uncertain. The CDR3 has 15 residues. From germline, CDR1 is MNHGY and CDR2 SVAAGI. The ends were cut back, 6 bases at V and 0 bases at J, with 12 bases in the middle. The CDR3 protein is CASRHRENSNQPQHF. Here the CDR3 DNA reads TGTGCCAGCAGACATAGGGAGAATAGCAATCAGCCCCAGCATTTT.

V gene TRBV30 combines with J gene TRBJ1-5; TRBD1 is a possible D gene (5 bases). The CDR3 totals 14 residues. Per germline, CDR1 GTSNPN and CDR2 SVGIG (reference sequence). V shed 3 bases and J shed 2 bases, with 11 bases lying between them. Written as DNA, the CDR3 is TGTGCCTGGAGCCCCGACAGAGGCAATCAGCCCCAGCATTTT. Translation: CAWSPDRGNQPQHF.

This clone appeared once. This chain uses TRBV9 with TRBJ2-1; TRBD2 agrees at 11 bases. V lost 0 bases to trimming and J lost 4 bases; unmatched junction nucleotides: 9. This CDR3 is 18 amino acids long. CDR1 and CDR2 from the germline V gene are SGDLS and YYNGEE. The CDR3 DNA reads as TGTGCCAGCAGCGTAGCCAGACGGCCTAGCGGGGGGTACAATGAGCAGTTCTTC. This codes for CASSVARRPSGGYNEQFF.

This rearrangement joins TRBV2 to TRBJ1-2; 7 positions match TRBD1. Per germline, CDR1 SNHLY and CDR2 FYNNEI. The CDR3 runs 13 residues. With 5 bases clipped from V and 8 bases from J, the junction kept 8 bases outside the gene matches. The CDR3 DNA reads TGTGCCAGCAGTTATAGACAGGGAAGAGGCTACACCTTC. As protein: CASSYRQGRGYTF.

The V call is TRBV6-5, the J call TRBJ1-2; D gene uncertain. There are 13 residues in the CDR3. Deletions cut 7 bases from V and 4 bases from J, with 13 bases between. The germline V gene encodes CDR1 MNHEY and CDR2 SVGAGI. CDR3 in amino acids: CASNTGLTYGYTF. The DNA for the CDR3 is TGTGCCAGCAACACCGGACTGACCTATGGCTACACCTTC.

V usage is TRBV5-6 and J usage is TRBJ1-6, with D possibly TRBD1 on 6 matching bases. The CDR3 is 16 amino acids. Trimming took 5 bases from V and 6 from J, leaving 18 bases between them. Germline CDR1 SGHDT, CDR2 YYEEEE. CDR3 coding DNA: TGTGCCAGCAGATCCGGACAGTCCGCCCTTAATTCACCCCTCCACTTT. Its translation is CASRSGQSALNSPLHF.

This clone occurred once. The V and J genes are TRBV12-3 or TRBV12-4 and TRBJ1-1; D not resolved. V was clipped by 3 bases and J by 8 bases, with 13 bases between them. This CDR3 spans 13 amino acids. The CDR3 here is CASSLQAPSEAFF. The CDR3 bases are TGTGCCAGCAGTTTGCAGGCCCCTTCGGAAGCTTTCTTT.